The rows below give T cell receptor beta chains drawn from one sample of a study of cytomegalovirus exposure and HLA in healthy donors. TCRdb's copy holds only in-frame clones and misses some; the assay was immunoSEQ multiplex PCR. Of over 150,000 clones listed, more than 75% are singletons. Source material: PBMCs. The receptor source for this set is a man between 25 and 39 years old in good health and CMV-seropositive. The CDR3 runs from the conserved cysteine through the conserved F or W. The D gene is left open where the match is weak. The listing skips clone size in some rows; elsewhere it reads once, few, many or a size class.

clone size	V gene	J gene	D gene	CDR3 DNA	CDR3 protein
NA	TRBV7-6	TRBJ1-5	NA	TGTGCCAGCAGCTTACCCGGTCAGCCCCAGCATTTT	CASSLPGQPQHF
NA	TRBV19	TRBJ2-1	TRBD2	TGTGCCAGTAGTTGGGGATCTAGGGAGGGTGAGCAGTTCTTC	CASSWGSREGEQFF
NA	TRBV19	TRBJ1-2	NA	TGTGCCACCAGGGGTTCGAACTATGGCTACACCTTC	CATRGSNYGYTF
NA	TRBV6-6	TRBJ1-1	TRBD1	TGTGCCAGCAGCCCCGACAGGGGACTTGAAGCTTTCTTT	CASSPDRGLEAFF
NA	TRBV10-3	TRBJ2-1	TRBD1	TGTGCCATCAGTGGGGGACAGGGGTTTCCGAATGAGCAGTTCTTC	CAISGGQGFPNEQFF
NA	TRBV5-1	TRBJ2-6	NA	TGCGCCAGCAGCCCGAGTGTCTCTGGGGCCAACGTCCTGACTTTC	CASSPSVSGANVLTF
NA	TRBV7-9	TRBJ2-1	NA	TGTGCCAGCAGCATGACTAGTCGGGCCATCTATGAGCAGTTCTTC	CASSMTSRAIYEQFF
NA	TRBV5-6	TRBJ2-5	TRBD1	TGTGCCAGCAACATCTACGGACAGGGGGCGGATCAAGAGACCCAGTACTTC	CASNIYGQGADQETQYF
NA	TRBV5-1	TRBJ2-2	NA	TGCGCCAGCAGCTCTGGACGGGGCACCGGGGAGCTGTTTTTT	CASSSGRGTGELFF
NA	TRBV4-1	TRBJ2-6	NA	TGCGCCAGCAGCCTGACGCCAACAGGGACCCCTGGGGCCAACGTCCTGACTTTC	CASSLTPTGTPGANVLTF
NA	TRBV11-2	TRBJ2-1	NA	TGTGCCAGCAGCCCCCCGGACTTTTACAATGAGCAGTTCTTC	CASSPPDFYNEQFF
NA	TRBV9	TRBJ2-2	TRBD1	TGTGCCAGCACCATCACCGGGACAGTAAACACCGGGGAGCTGTTTTTT	CASTITGTVNTGELFF
NA	TRBV6-6	TRBJ1-4	NA	TGTGCCAGCAGTTACTTCAGGGATGCTAATGAAAAACTGTTTTTT	CASSYFRDANEKLFF
NA	TRBV15	TRBJ2-5	TRBD1	TGTGCCACCAGCAGGGACAGGGGCGAGACCCAGTACTTC	CATSRDRGETQYF
NA	TRBV7-9	TRBJ1-2	NA	TGTGCCAGCAGCTCGCCTCGGACGGGGAACTATGGCTACACCTTC	CASSSPRTGNYGYTF
NA	TRBV6-5	TRBJ2-1	NA	TGTGCCAGCAGTTACCTAGGACGGACTACTTACAATGAGCAGTTCTTC	CASSYLGRTTYNEQFF
NA	TRBV28	TRBJ1-1	NA	TGTGCCAGCAGCCTCCTCGGACAGACTGAAGCTTTCTTT	CASSLLGQTEAFF
NA	TRBV6-4	TRBJ2-2	NA	TGTGCCAGCAGCTATGCCCCGACCGGGGAGCTGTTTTTT	CASSYAPTGELFF
once	TRBV18	TRBJ2-3	NA	TGTGCCAGCTCACCGGGGCTGGGCTCAGATACGCAGTATTTT	CASSPGLGSDTQYF
NA	TRBV4-1	TRBJ2-4	NA	TGCGCCAGCAGCCAGGGGAGAGGACAGCAACTTTACTCCAAAAACATTCAGTACTTC	CASSQGRGQQLYSKNIQYF
once	TRBV5-6	TRBJ1-2	NA	TGTGCCAGCAGCTCCCTAGCCTATGGCTACACCTTC	CASSSLAYGYTF
NA	TRBV7-3	TRBJ2-7	NA	TGTGCCAGCAGCTTCCTTCCGGCCTACGAGCAGTACTTC	CASSFLPAYEQYF
NA	TRBV5-1	TRBJ2-1	NA	TGCGCCAGCAGCTTGGTACAGAGCTCCTACAATGAGCAGTTCTTC	CASSLVQSSYNEQFF
few	TRBV4-3	TRBJ1-4	NA	TGCGCCAGCAGCCTAGGCAGGTTGACCGAAAAACTGTTTTTT	CASSLGRLTEKLFF
NA	TRBV29-1	TRBJ2-1	TRBD2	TGCAGCGTCCTACCCCTAGCGGGAGCGATGGATGAGCAGTTCTTC	CSVLPLAGAMDEQFF
NA	TRBV2	TRBJ1-1	NA	TGTGCCAGCGGCGGGGCGGGGGCCACTGAAGCTTTCTTT	CASGGAGATEAFF
NA	TRBV19	TRBJ2-3	TRBD2	TGTGCCAGTAGTACCTTAGCGGGAGAAGGAGATACGCAGTATTTT	CASSTLAGEGDTQYF